This T cell receptor (beta chain) originates from a study of T cells in Graves' hyperthyroidism and ophthalmopathy. Exclusion of a patient resulted from uncontrolled infection, other autoimmune disease, pregnancy or lactation. In making diagnoses, clinical symptoms, serum thyroxine and TRAb, thyroid ultrasound and orbital computed tomography were all used. Using RNA transcripts as the source, TCR beta CDR3 regions were amplified. The HTBI primer set drove a first-round RT-PCR of the TCR CDR3. TCRdb ran MiXCR on the multiplex PCR reads and lists one entry per CDR3 protein. Altogether about 600,000 distinct CDR3 sequences are present, about 14% being singletons, with the ten largest covering roughly an eighth. To note about this clonotype: Its target is unknown. Sequence at one end of the junction differs from germline and may be a read error.

General observations from the study: Separating ophthalmopathy from stable hyperthyroidism was achieved by a 13 V-J model. Model output signaled ophthalmopathy a median roughly 6.1 months ahead of onset.

This CDR3 region has 11 residues. J is TRBJ2-7 and V is TRBV12-3 or TRBV12-4; D is ambiguous. The origin of this receptor is a woman in her 50s with Graves' ophthalmopathy. Material for sequencing was blood. The CDR3 DNA reads TGTGTCAGCAGCTCATTCTACGAGCAGTACTTC. Translating gives CVSSSFYEQYF.